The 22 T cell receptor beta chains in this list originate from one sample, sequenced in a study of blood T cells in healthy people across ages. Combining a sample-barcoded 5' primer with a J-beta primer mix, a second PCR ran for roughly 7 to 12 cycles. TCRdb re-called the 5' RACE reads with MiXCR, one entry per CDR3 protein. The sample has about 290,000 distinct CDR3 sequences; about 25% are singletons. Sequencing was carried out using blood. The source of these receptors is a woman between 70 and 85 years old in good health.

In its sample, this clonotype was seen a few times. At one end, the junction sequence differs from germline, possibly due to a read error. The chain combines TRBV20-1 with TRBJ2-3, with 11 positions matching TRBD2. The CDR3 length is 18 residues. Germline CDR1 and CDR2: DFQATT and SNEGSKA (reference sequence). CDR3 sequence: CSASPGVAGGPDTDRQYF. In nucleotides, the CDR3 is TGCAGTGCTAGTCCCGGGGTAGCGGGGGGGCCTGACACAGATAGGCAGTATTTT.

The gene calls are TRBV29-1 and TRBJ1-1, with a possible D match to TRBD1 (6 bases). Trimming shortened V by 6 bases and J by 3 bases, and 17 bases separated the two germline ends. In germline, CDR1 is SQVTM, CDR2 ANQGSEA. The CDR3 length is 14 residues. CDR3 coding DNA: TGCAGCGTGAAAATCCGGGACACTTACACTGAAGCTTTCTTT. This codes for CSVKIRDTYTEAFF.

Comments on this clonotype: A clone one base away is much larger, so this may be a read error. The CDR3 nucleotides are TGCGCCAGCGGCTTATCAGGGGATAATTCACCCCTCCACTTT. Protein: CASGLSGDNSPLHF. The V call is TRBV5-1, the J call TRBJ1-6, with D perhaps matching TRBD1 (6 bases). CDR3 length: 14 amino acids. The germline CDR1 and CDR2 sequences are SGHRS and YFSETQ.

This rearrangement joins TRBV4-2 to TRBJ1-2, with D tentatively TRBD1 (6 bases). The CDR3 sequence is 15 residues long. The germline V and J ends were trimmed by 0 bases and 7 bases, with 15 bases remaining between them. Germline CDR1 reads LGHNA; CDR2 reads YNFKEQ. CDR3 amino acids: CASSQEVGGWGGYTF. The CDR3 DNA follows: TGTGCCAGCAGCCAAGAAGTCGGGGGCTGGGGTGGCTACACCTTC.

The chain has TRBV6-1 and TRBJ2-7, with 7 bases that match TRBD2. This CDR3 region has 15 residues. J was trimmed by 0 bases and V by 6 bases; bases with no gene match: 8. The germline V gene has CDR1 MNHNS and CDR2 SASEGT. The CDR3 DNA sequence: TGTGCCAGCAGAAGACTAGCCACCGACTCCTACGAGCAGTACTTC. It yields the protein CASRRLATDSYEQYF.

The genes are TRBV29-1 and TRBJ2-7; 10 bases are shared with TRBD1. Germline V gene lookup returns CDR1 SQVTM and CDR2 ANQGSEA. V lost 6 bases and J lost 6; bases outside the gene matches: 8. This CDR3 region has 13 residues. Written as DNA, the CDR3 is TGCAGCGTCCGAGGACAGGGGGTCGTCGAGCAGTACTTC. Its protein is CSVRGQGVVEQYF.

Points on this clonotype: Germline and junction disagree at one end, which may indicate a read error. CDR3 nucleotides: TGCGCCAGCGGCTTCAGCGGACTGGGGGAAAAACTGTTTTTT. Protein: CASGFSGLGEKLFF. The rearrangement links TRBV5-1 to TRBJ1-4; D not certain. This CDR3 comprises 14 residues. Germline loops: CDR1 SGHRS, CDR2 YFSETQ. Complete variable domain (other parts from reference TRBV5-1 and TRBJ1-4): KAGVTQTPRYLIKTRGQQVTLSCSPISGHRSVSWYQQTPGQGLQFLFEYFSETQRNKGNFPGRFSGRQFSNSRSEMNVSTLELGDSALYLCASGFSGLGEKLFFGSGTQLSVL.

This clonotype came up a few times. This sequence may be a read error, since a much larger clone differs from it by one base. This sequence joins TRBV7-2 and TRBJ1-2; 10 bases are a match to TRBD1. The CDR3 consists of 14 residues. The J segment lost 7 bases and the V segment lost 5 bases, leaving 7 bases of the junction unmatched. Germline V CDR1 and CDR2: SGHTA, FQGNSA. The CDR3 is CASSIEGTGVGYTF. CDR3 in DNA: TGTGCCAGCAGCATAGAAGGGACAGGGGTTGGCTACACCTTC.

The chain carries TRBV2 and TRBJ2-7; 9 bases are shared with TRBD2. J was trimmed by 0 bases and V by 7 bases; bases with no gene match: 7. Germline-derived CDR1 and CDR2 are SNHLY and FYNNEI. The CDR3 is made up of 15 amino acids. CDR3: CASNPTSGSSYEQYF. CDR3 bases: TGTGCCAGCAATCCTACTAGCGGGTCCTCCTACGAGCAGTACTTC.

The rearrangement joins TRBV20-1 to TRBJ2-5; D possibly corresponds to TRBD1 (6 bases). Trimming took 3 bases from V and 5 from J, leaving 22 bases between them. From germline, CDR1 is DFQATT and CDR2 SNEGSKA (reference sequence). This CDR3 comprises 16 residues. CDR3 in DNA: TGCAGTGCTAGTGTATTTTCCAGGGGTGGTGGGGAGACCCAGTACTTC. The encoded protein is CSASVFSRGGGETQYF.

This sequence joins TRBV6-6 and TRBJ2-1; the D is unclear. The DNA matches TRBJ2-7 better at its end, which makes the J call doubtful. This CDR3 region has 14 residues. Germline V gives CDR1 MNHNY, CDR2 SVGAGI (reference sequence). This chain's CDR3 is CASSYGEGIYEQYF. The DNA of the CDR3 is TGTGCCAGCAGTTACGGCGAAGGAATCTACGAGCAGTACTTC.

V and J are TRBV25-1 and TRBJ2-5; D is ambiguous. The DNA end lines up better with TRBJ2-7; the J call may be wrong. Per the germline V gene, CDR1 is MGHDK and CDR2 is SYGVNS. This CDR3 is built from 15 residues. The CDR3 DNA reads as TGTGCCAGCCGGCCGAACAGAGATACGATTTACGAGCAGTACTTC. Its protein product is CASRPNRDTIYEQYF.

CDR3 loop: CSARTGYGYTF. The CDR3 DNA reads TGCAGTGCTCGGACAGGCTATGGCTACACCTTC. The chain links TRBV20-1 to TRBJ1-2; 7 bases align to TRBD1. The ends lost 5 bases at V and 4 bases at J; junction bases unmatched: 1. Germline values: CDR1 DFQATT, CDR2 SNEGSKA (reference sequence). CDR3 length equals 11 residues.

CDR3 bases: TGTGCCAGCAGGCGGATCACAGATACGCAGTATTTT. Translating it yields CASRRITDTQYF. The V and J genes are TRBV28 and TRBJ2-3; no reliable D call. This CDR3 is built from 12 residues. Germline lookup yields CDR1 MDHEN and CDR2 SYDVKM. V lost 6 bases to trimming and J lost 2 bases, with 6 bases between them.

CDR3: CASSLSVSTETQYF. The CDR3 DNA is TGTGCCAGCAGCTTATCGGTCTCTACAGAGACCCAGTACTTC. The chain joins TRBV7-2 to TRBJ2-5; D is undetermined. Trimming took off 2 bases at V and 4 bases at J, with 11 bases between the two ends. Germline V CDR1 and CDR2: SGHTA, FQGNSA. This CDR3 spans 14 amino acids.

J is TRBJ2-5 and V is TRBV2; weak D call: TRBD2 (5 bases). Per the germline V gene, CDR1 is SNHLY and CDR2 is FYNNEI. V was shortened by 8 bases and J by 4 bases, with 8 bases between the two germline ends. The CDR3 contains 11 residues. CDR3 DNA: TGTGCCAGCGGCCTAGCAGAGACCCAGTACTTC. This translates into CASGLAETQYF.

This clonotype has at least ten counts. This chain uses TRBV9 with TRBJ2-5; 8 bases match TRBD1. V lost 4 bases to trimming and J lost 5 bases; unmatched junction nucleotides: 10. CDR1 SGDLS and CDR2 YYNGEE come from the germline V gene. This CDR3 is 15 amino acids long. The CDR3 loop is CASSTSPQGEETQYF. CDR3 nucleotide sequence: TGTGCCAGCAGCACAAGCCCACAGGGGGAGGAGACCCAGTACTTC.

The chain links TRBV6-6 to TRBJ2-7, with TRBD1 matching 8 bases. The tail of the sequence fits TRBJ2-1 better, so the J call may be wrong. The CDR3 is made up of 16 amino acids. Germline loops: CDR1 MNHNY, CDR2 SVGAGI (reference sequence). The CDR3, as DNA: TGTGCCAGCAGTTACTCTCGCCCCCAGGGGGCTAATGAGCAGTTCTTC. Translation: CASSYSRPQGANEQFF.

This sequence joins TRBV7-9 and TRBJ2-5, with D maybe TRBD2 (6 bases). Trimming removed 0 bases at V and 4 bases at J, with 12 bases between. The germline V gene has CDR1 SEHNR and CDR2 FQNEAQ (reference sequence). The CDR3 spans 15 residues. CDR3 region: CASSLAGDFPETQYF. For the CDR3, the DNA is TGTGCCAGCAGCTTAGCAGGGGACTTCCCAGAGACCCAGTACTTC.

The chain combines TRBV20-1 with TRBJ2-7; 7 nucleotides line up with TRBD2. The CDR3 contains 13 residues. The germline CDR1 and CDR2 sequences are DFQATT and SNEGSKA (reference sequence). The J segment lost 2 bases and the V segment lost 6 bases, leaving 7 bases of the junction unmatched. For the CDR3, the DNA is TGCAGTGCCTCCTCAGCGGGGCCCTACGAGCAGTACTTC. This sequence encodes CSASSAGPYEQYF.

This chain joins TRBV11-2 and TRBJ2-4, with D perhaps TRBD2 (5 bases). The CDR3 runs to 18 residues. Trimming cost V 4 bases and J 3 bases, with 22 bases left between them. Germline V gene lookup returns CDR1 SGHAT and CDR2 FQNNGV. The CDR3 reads CASSSTKDPFEGKNIQYF. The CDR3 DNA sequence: TGTGCCAGCAGCTCGACTAAAGACCCCTTCGAAGGCAAAAACATTCAGTACTTC.

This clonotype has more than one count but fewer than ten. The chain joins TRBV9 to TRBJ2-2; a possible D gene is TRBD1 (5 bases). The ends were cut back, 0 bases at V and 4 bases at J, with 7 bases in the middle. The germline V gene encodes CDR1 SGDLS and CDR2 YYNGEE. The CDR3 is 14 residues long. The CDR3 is CASSVARVTGELFF. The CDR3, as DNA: TGTGCCAGCAGCGTAGCCAGGGTCACCGGGGAGCTGTTTTTT.